The sequence of this T cell receptor (beta chain) was determined in a study of blood T cell repertoires in COVID-19. The overall study: The United States, Italy and Spain supplied acute and convalescent COVID-19 samples.

Repertoires were generated with immunoSEQ multiplex PCR, while TCRdb's copy carries only in-frame clones and drops some. The sample includes under 45,000 clones, about 85% of them seen just once. Germline V gives CDR1 KGHSH, CDR2 LQKENI. The V end lost 3 bases, the J end lost 6 bases, and 14 bases lay between the germline ends. The CDR3 extends over 14 amino acids. Sequences were obtained from peripheral blood. The sequence was collected from a human donor in a cohort sampled during active COVID-19. V and J are TRBV18 and TRBJ1-1, with a weak D call TRBD1 (5 bases). CDR3 amino acids: CASSPRQTVAEAFF. The CDR3 DNA is TGTGCCAGCTCACCTCGACAGACGGTCGCTGAAGCTTTCTTT.